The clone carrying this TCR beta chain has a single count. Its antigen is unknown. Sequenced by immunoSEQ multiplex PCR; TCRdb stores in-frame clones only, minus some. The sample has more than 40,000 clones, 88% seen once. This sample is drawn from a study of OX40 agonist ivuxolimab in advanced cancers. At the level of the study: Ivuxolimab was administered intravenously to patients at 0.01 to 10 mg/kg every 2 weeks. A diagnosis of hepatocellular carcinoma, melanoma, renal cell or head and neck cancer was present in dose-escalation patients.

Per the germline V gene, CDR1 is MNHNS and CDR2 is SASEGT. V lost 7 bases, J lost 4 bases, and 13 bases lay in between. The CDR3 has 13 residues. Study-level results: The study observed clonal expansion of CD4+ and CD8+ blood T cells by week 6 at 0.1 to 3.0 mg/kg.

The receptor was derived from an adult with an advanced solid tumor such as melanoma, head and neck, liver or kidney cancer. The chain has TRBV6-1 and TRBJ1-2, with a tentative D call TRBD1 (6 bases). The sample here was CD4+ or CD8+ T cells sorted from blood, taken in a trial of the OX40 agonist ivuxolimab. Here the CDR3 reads CASTRTVSYGYTF. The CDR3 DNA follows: TGTGCCAGCACCAGGACAGTTTCCTATGGCTACACCTTC.